This entry is about one T cell receptor (beta chain). What it recognizes is unknown. This sample is drawn from a study of cytomegalovirus exposure and HLA in healthy donors. The PCR used 60 Vbeta and 13 Jbeta primers. Original methodology: An analysis that came later counted 77 million or so unique TCR beta chains, around 12 million shared. Measured with immunoSEQ multiplex PCR; TCRdb has only the in-frame clones, and not every one. For V, J and clone size, that table is used; D and trimming come from the DNA. The sample yields about 200,000 clones, roughly 80% seen once. Each of the donors was a healthy bone marrow donor. Broader study findings: It has been reported that TCR beta sequences accurately predicted the HLA-A and HLA-B alleles of most subjects.

Germline CDR1 is KGHSH and CDR2 is LQKENI. This CDR3 comprises 15 residues. Trimming cost V 4 bases and J 4 bases; bases outside gene matches: 6. This TCR derives from a woman younger than 45 in good health and CMV-seronegative. The material sequenced was PBMCs. The rearrangement uses TRBV18 and TRBJ1-1; 10 positions agree with TRBD1. CDR3 region: CASSRGTGVSTEAFF. In nucleotides, the CDR3 is TGTGCCAGCTCACGCGGGACAGGGGTCTCCACTGAAGCTTTCTTT.